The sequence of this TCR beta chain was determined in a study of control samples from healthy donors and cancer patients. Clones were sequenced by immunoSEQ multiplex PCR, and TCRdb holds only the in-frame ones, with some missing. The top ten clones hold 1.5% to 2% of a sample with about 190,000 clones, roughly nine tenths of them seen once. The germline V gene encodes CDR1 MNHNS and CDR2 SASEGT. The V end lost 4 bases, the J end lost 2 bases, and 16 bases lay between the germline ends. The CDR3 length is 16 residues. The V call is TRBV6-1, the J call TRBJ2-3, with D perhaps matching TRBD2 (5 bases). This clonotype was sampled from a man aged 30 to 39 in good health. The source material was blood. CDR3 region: CASSVEAAPSTDTQYF. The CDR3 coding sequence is TGTGCCAGCAGTGTGGAGGCGGCTCCGTCCACAGATACGCAGTATTTT.